This TCR beta chain was identified in a study of OX40 agonist ivuxolimab in advanced cancers. Study as a whole: Ivuxolimab, an antibody that agonizes OX40 (CD134), was administered to the patients. Points from the study as a whole: At doses 0.1 to 3.0 mg/kg, CD4+ and CD8+ clones expanded. No antigen was identified for the clonally expanded peripheral T cells.

The repertoire was sequenced with immunoSEQ multiplex PCR; TCRdb's copy has only in-frame clones and lacks some. The sample yields approximately 66,000 clones, roughly nine tenths seen once. As to this clone: The target antigen is unknown.

V was clipped by 5 bases and J by 4 bases; unmatched bases: 6. The length of the CDR3 is 14 residues. From germline, CDR1 is MDHEN and CDR2 SYDVKM. This chain connects TRBV28 to TRBJ1-1, with 8 bases that match TRBD1. The starting material was CD4+ or CD8+ T cells sorted from blood, obtained in a trial of the OX40 agonist ivuxolimab. The sequence derives from an adult with an advanced solid tumor such as melanoma, head and neck, liver or kidney cancer. CDR3 bases: TGTGCCAGCAGTCTCGACAGGGGAGCCACTGAAGCTTTCTTT. Residues: CASSLDRGATEAFF.